What follows are 30 T cell receptor beta chains derived from one specimen sequenced in a study of blood T cells in healthy people across ages. PCR was performed a second time for 7 to 11 cycles using a sample-barcoded 5' primer and a J-beta primer mix. TCRdb used MiXCR to reprocess the 5' RACE reads, holding one entry per CDR3 protein. Of about 800,000 distinct CDR3 sequences in the sample, roughly 60% are singletons; the top ten hold 20% to 25%. The source material was blood. These receptors all stem from a man aged 30 to 39 in good health.

The chain carries TRBV6-5 and TRBJ2-3; D is unresolved. V was trimmed by 0 bases and J by 4 bases, leaving 11 bases between them. Germline values: CDR1 MNHEY, CDR2 SVGAGI. The CDR3 loop spans 15 amino acids. CDR3: CASSYSFRWADTQYF. DNA of the CDR3: TGTGCCAGCAGTTACTCGTTCCGGTGGGCAGATACGCAGTATTTT.

In its sample, this clonotype was seen a few times. The genes are TRBV29-1 and TRBJ2-5; D unclear. The CDR3 sequence is 11 residues long. Germline CDR1 reads SQVTM; CDR2 reads ANQGSEA. Trimming pared 8 bases from V and 2 bases from J, leaving 9 bases between. CDR3 sequence: CSLFQQETQYF. The CDR3 region has the DNA TGCAGCCTCTTTCAACAAGAGACCCAGTACTTC. Based on the CDR3 plus reference TRBV29-1 and TRBJ2-5, the full variable domain is SAVISQKPSRDICQRGTSLTIQCQVDSQVTMMFWYRQQPGQSLTLIATANQGSEATYESGFVIDKFPISRPNLTFSTLTVSNMSPEDSSIYLCSLFQQETQYFGPGTRLLVL.

The rearrangement joins TRBV19 to TRBJ1-3; TRBD1 matches at 8 bases. Germline V gives CDR1 LNHDA, CDR2 SQIVND (reference sequence). The trim removed 7 bases at V and 0 bases at J, leaving 5 bases unmatched. CDR3 length equals 15 residues. The CDR3, as DNA: TGTGCCAGTAACTCCGGACAGGGCTCTGGAAACACCATATATTTT. The encoded protein is CASNSGQGSGNTIYF.

The chain has TRBV20-1 and TRBJ2-3; TRBD2 aligns across 9 bases. Germline loops: CDR1 DFQATT, CDR2 SNEGSKA (reference sequence). The CDR3 spans 15 residues. Trimming removed 6 bases from V and 1 base from J; junction bases left unmatched: 8. CDR3 in DNA: TGCAGTGCCGCCGTCCCTAGCGGGGGCACAGATACGCAGTATTTT. Its translation: CSAAVPSGGTDTQYF.

The chain combines TRBV7-9 with TRBJ2-1; 15 positions match TRBD2. Gene TRBJ2-7 matches the end of the DNA better, so the J call may be wrong. The CDR3 consists of 20 residues. Germline CDR1 is SEHNR and CDR2 is FQNEAQ (reference sequence). The CDR3 region has the DNA TGTGCCAGCAGCTTACTACCGGGACTAGCGGGAGGTCTACCCTACAATGAGCAGTACTTC. The encoded protein is CASSLLPGLAGGLPYNEQYF.

This sequence joins TRBV6-6 and TRBJ2-7; no clear D gene. The CDR3 is made up of 13 amino acids. The germline gives CDR1 MNHNY, CDR2 SVGAGI (reference sequence). The ends were cut back, 2 bases at V and 3 bases at J, with 8 bases in the middle. Here the CDR3 reads CASSYRIGYEQYF. CDR3 bases: TGTGCCAGCAGTTACAGGATCGGCTACGAGCAGTACTTC.

A remark on this clonotype: A read error may produce the germline difference seen at one junction end. The gene calls are TRBV7-2 and TRBJ2-5; D might be TRBD2 (5 bases). The CDR3 spans 15 residues. Germline CDR1 reads SGHTA; CDR2 reads FQGNSA. In DNA, the CDR3 is TGTGCCTGCAGTTTAGCATCGGGGTCCAGGGAGACCCAGTACTTC. Residues: CACSLASGSRETQYF.

V usage is TRBV27 and J usage is TRBJ2-7, with TRBD2 identical over 7 bases. Germline V lookup: CDR1 MNHEY, CDR2 SMNVEV (reference sequence). Germline trimming cut 0 bases from V and 3 bases from J; bases unmatched to any gene: 8. This CDR3 is built from 16 residues. The DNA for the CDR3 is TGTGCCAGCAGTTTATCCTACGGGACTACACACTACGAGCAGTACTTC. This codes for CASSLSYGTTHYEQYF.

The chain has TRBV19 and TRBJ2-1; D is undetermined. Germline V gives CDR1 LNHDA, CDR2 SQIVND (reference sequence). The ends were cut back, 7 bases at V and 13 bases at J, with 20 bases in the middle. The CDR3 covers 13 residues. As DNA, the CDR3 is TGTGCCAGTACATTCGCCCACCCAGATCAACAGTTCTTC. Translation gives CASTFAHPDQQFF.

The count of this clonotype is one. The V call is TRBV29-1, the J call TRBJ2-7, with TRBD1 identical over 8 bases. CDR3 length: 15 amino acids. Germline CDR1 and CDR2: SQVTM and ANQGSEA. V shed 3 bases, J shed 2 bases, and the junction held 9 bases outside the gene matches. This CDR3 is CSVEVGTGSTYEQYF. The DNA of the CDR3 is TGCAGCGTTGAGGTCGGGACAGGTTCGACCTACGAGCAGTACTTC.

This chain joins TRBV25-1 and TRBJ2-4; perhaps TRBD1 as D (5 bases). The closer fit of TRBJ2-7 to the DNA end suggests the J call may be wrong. The germline CDR1 and CDR2 sequences are MGHDK and SYGVNS. The CDR3 consists of 15 residues. The CDR3, as DNA: TGTGCCAGCAGTGACCGTATGGACAATCAATACGAGCAGTACTTC. It translates to CASSDRMDNQYEQYF.

CDR3 DNA: TGTGCCAGCAGCCCTAGCGGGAGAGGGATCCGGGAGCAGTACTTC. It specifies CASSPSGRGIREQYF. J is TRBJ2-5 and V is TRBV28; TRBD2 aligns across 10 bases. Germline V gene lookup returns CDR1 MDHEN and CDR2 SYDVKM. The CDR3 covers 15 residues. The V and J ends lost 6 bases and 11 bases, in that order; junction bases with no gene match: 15.

The CDR3 sequence is CASSYRDDIYNEQYF. The DNA of the CDR3 is TGTGCCAGCAGTTATCGAGACGACATCTACAATGAGCAGTACTTC. J is TRBJ2-7 and V is TRBV6-5; D remains ambiguous. Germline V gene sequence: CDR1 MNHEY, CDR2 SVGAGI. The CDR3 contains 15 residues. V was shortened by 3 bases and J by 7 bases, with 19 bases between the two germline ends.

This chain uses TRBV30 with TRBJ2-1, with TRBD2 matching 13 bases. CDR3 length: 16 residues. Germline V gives CDR1 GTSNPN, CDR2 SVGIG (reference sequence). Trimming at V came to 2 bases and at J to 8 bases, leaving 9 bases not matched to a gene. CDR3 sequence (DNA): TGTGCCTGGAGTCAGGGACTAGCGGGATCGTGGGATGAGCAGTTCTTC. Translated: CAWSQGLAGSWDEQFF.

The chain recombines TRBV6-2 or TRBV6-3 with TRBJ2-7; D may be TRBD1 (6 bases). The ends were cut back, 4 bases at V and 0 bases at J, with 13 bases in the middle. This CDR3 contains 15 residues. Looked up from germline, CDR1 is MNHEY and CDR2 is SVGEGT. The CDR3 sequence: CASSSGASSSYEQYF. For the CDR3, the DNA is TGTGCCAGCAGTTCAGGGGCTTCAAGCTCCTACGAGCAGTACTTC.

The chain is built from TRBV7-2 and TRBJ2-5; D gene ambiguous. V gave up 1 base and J gave up 1 base, with 13 bases separating them. From germline, CDR1 is SGHTA and CDR2 FQGNSA. CDR3 length equals 16 residues. The CDR3 is CASSLGRRAVQETQYF. The CDR3 DNA reads as TGTGCCAGCAGCTTAGGCCGCCGTGCAGTCCAAGAGACCCAGTACTTC.

V and J are TRBV27 and TRBJ2-7; 11 positions match TRBD2. Germline V gives CDR1 MNHEY, CDR2 SMNVEV (reference sequence). The CDR3 runs 15 residues. V was clipped by 3 bases and J by 7 bases; unmatched bases: 8. CDR3 in amino acids: CASSFDSGRAEEQYF. In DNA, the CDR3 is TGTGCCAGCAGTTTCGATAGCGGGAGGGCGGAAGAGCAGTACTTC.

This clonotype has more than one count but fewer than ten. The chain employs TRBV29-1 and TRBJ2-3; TRBD1 matches 7 bases. Germline values: CDR1 SQVTM, CDR2 ANQGSEA. Germline trimming cut 8 bases from V and 0 bases from J; bases unmatched to any gene: 17. The CDR3 has 17 residues. CDR3 protein: CSTRTGASWLSTDTQYF. CDR3 nucleotide sequence: TGCAGCACCAGGACAGGAGCCTCCTGGCTAAGCACAGATACGCAGTATTTT.

This chain joins TRBV12-3 or TRBV12-4 and TRBJ1-2; D not certain. CDR3 size: 14 residues. The V end was cut by 2 bases, the J end by 2 bases, with 9 bases between. CDR3 coding DNA: TGTGCCAGCAGTTTACCAGGCAGCAACTATGGCTACACCTTC. Protein: CASSLPGSNYGYTF.

The chain joins TRBV19 to TRBJ1-2, with 8 nucleotides matching TRBD1. V was clipped by 10 bases and J by 8 bases; unmatched bases: 6. The CDR3 contains 11 residues. Germline CDR1 reads LNHDA; CDR2 reads SQIVND (reference sequence). CDR3 DNA sequence: TGTGCCACCCTAGACAGGGGCGGCTACACCTTC. Translation: CATLDRGGYTF.

This clonotype came up a few times. The chain couples TRBV7-9 to TRBJ1-2; D is ambiguous. The V gene's germline CDR1 is SEHNR and CDR2 FQNEAQ (reference sequence). The CDR3 length is 15 residues. V lost 5 bases to trimming and J lost 8 bases, with 21 bases between them. This CDR3 reads CASSPSAVGTRGYTF. CDR3 DNA: TGTGCCAGCAGCCCCAGCGCGGTTGGAACACGGGGCTACACCTTC.

The sample holds a few counts of this clonotype. V usage is TRBV12-3 or TRBV12-4 and J usage is TRBJ1-5; D gene unclear. The CDR3 extends over 15 amino acids. Trimming pared 3 bases from V and 0 bases from J, leaving 9 bases between. The CDR3 nucleotides are TGTGCCAGCAGTTTGACCGGTTATAGCAATCAGCCCCAGCATTTT. Translating gives CASSLTGYSNQPQHF.

This clonotype was seen only a few times. J is TRBJ1-1 and V is TRBV15; D is ambiguous. V lost 2 bases and J lost 3, with 10 bases in between. CDR3 length equals 14 residues. The V gene's germline CDR1 is LNHNV and CDR2 YYDKDF (reference sequence). CDR3 residues: CATSRSAGYTEAFF. The DNA of the CDR3 is TGTGCCACCAGCAGATCCGCGGGTTACACTGAAGCTTTCTTT.

J is TRBJ2-3 and V is TRBV7-8, with 7 positions matching TRBD1. The germline CDR1 and CDR2 sequences are SGHVS and FQNEAQ. This CDR3 region has 18 residues. With 5 bases clipped from V and 4 bases from J, the junction kept 18 bases outside the gene matches. CDR3: CASSRPGTGVFLPDTQYF. The CDR3 DNA reads TGTGCCAGCAGCAGACCCGGAACAGGGGTCTTCCTCCCAGATACGCAGTATTTT.

This chain uses TRBV11-2 with TRBJ2-5; 7 bases are a match to TRBD2. Germline trimming cut 5 bases from V and 2 bases from J; bases unmatched to any gene: 8. CDR1 and CDR2 from the germline V gene are SGHAT and FQNNGV. The CDR3 has 15 residues. The CDR3 loop reads CASSLTDGGQETQYF. CDR3 nucleotide sequence: TGTGCCAGCAGCCTTACCGACGGGGGGCAAGAGACCCAGTACTTC.

This clonotype was observed a handful of times. The J gene is TRBJ2-3, the V gene TRBV4-3; 12 bases agree with TRBD2. This CDR3 is 18 amino acids long. In germline, CDR1 is LGHNA, CDR2 YSLEER. V shed 3 bases and J 3 bases; nucleotides not matched to a gene: 10. This chain's CDR3 is CASSHVPSGRAGTDTQYF. The CDR3 DNA is TGCGCCAGCAGCCACGTCCCTAGCGGGAGGGCCGGAACAGATACGCAGTATTTT.

The chain carries TRBV7-6 and TRBJ2-3, with D perhaps being TRBD1 or TRBD2 (5 bases each). The CDR3 loop spans 18 amino acids. V gave up 5 bases and J gave up 2 bases, with 23 bases separating them. The germline V gene encodes CDR1 SGHVS and CDR2 FNYEAQ. The CDR3 nucleotides are TGTGCCAGCAGCCCACAACCGGGTCAGGGCGGGCACACAGATACGCAGTATTTT. It specifies CASSPQPGQGGHTDTQYF.

The rearrangement joins TRBV3-1 to TRBJ2-5, with TRBD2 matching 10 bases. J was trimmed by 11 bases and V by 0 bases; bases with no gene match: 12. The CDR3 contains 16 residues. Germline lookup yields CDR1 LGHDT and CDR2 YNNKEL (reference sequence). CDR3: CASSQEPGLAPLEQYF. In DNA form, the CDR3 reads TGTGCCAGCAGCCAAGAGCCGGGACTAGCGCCCTTGGAGCAGTACTTC.

The chain uses TRBV20-1 and TRBJ2-4, with TRBD2 as a possible D gene (5 bases). Germline CDR1 and CDR2: DFQATT and SNEGSKA (reference sequence). This CDR3 spans 15 amino acids. The V end was cut by 0 bases, the J end by 3 bases, with 12 bases between. CDR3 DNA sequence: TGCAGTGCTAGAGACCAAACTAGTGTCAAAAACATTCAGTACTTC. As protein: CSARDQTSVKNIQYF.

This chain links TRBV4-3 with TRBJ1-5, with a tentative D call TRBD1 (5 bases). CDR3 length: 15 amino acids. Trimming took 0 bases from V and 7 from J, leaving 13 bases between them. Germline loops: CDR1 LGHNA, CDR2 YSLEER. The chain's CDR3 is CASSQDDSSGQPQHF. In nucleotides, the CDR3 is TGCGCCAGCAGCCAAGATGACAGCTCGGGGCAGCCCCAGCATTTT.